Listed below are T cell receptor beta chains from one sample, sequenced in a study of blood T cell repertoires in COVID-19. Some clones are missing from TCRdb's copy, which holds only in-frame ones; the method was immunoSEQ multiplex PCR. The sample has tens of thousands of clones, approximately 85% seen once. Material: peripheral blood. These receptor sequences come from a human donor in a cohort sampled during active COVID-19. Each CDR3 is given with its conserved first and last residue. D genes are given only for firm matches. For some rows the clone size is stated as once, few or many, or as a class when expanded; others skip it.

J | V | size | D | CDR3 | DNA
TRBJ1-1 | TRBV10-1 | - | TRBD1 | CASSDRGRSTEAFF | TGCGCCAGCAGCGACAGGGGTAGGAGCACTGAAGCTTTCTTT
TRBJ1-2 | TRBV28 | - | - | CASGRGNGYTF | TGTGCCAGCGGTCGGGGGAATGGCTACACCTTC
TRBJ2-3 | TRBV27 | - | TRBD1 | CASRGTGRTDTQYF | TGTGCCAGCAGGGGGACAGGGAGGACAGATACGCAGTATTTT
TRBJ1-3 | TRBV18 | - | TRBD1 | CASSPLTGASSGNTIYF | TGTGCCAGCTCACCGCTTACAGGGGCCTCCTCTGGAAACACCATATATTTT
TRBJ1-2 | TRBV7-9 | - | TRBD1 | CASSFPLGQGEYGYTF | TGTGCCAGCAGCTTCCCTCTGGGACAGGGAGAATATGGCTACACCTTC
TRBJ2-5 | TRBV7-2 | - | TRBD2 | CASSVPTSGKRETQYF | TGTGCCAGCAGCGTACCGACTAGCGGGAAGAGGGAGACCCAGTACTTC
TRBJ1-6 | TRBV15 | - | - | CATSTQGYSPLHF | TGTGCCACCAGCACGCAGGGGTATTCACCCCTCCACTTT
TRBJ2-2 | TRBV11-3 | few | - | CASSLRGELFF | TGTGCCAGCAGCTTGCGCGGGGAGCTGTTTTTT
TRBJ2-7 | TRBV7-9 | - | - | CASSLAGGINEQYF | TGTGCCAGCAGCTTGGCAGGGGGGATCAACGAGCAGTACTTC
TRBJ2-7 | TRBV14 | - | - | CASSQIRGSYHEQYF | TGTGCCAGCAGCCAGATCCGGGGATCCTACCACGAGCAGTACTTC
TRBJ2-1 | TRBV3-1/TRBV3-2 | once | - | CASSQRHNEQFF | TGTGCCAGCAGCCAACGTCACAATGAGCAGTTCTTC
TRBJ2-2 | TRBV11-2 | - | TRBD2 | CASSFLAGVSGELFF | TGTGCCAGCAGCTTCCTAGCGGGAGTTTCCGGGGAGCTGTTTTTT
TRBJ1-1 | TRBV7-9 | - | - | CASSARGGVQVTEAFF | TGTGCCAGCAGCGCACGCGGGGGGGTCCAGGTCACTGAAGCTTTCTTT
TRBJ2-7 | TRBV2 | - | TRBD2 | CASSAVPSGPLSYEQYF | TGTGCCAGCAGTGCGGTCCCTAGCGGACCCCTCTCCTACGAGCAGTACTTC
TRBJ2-2 | TRBV7-9 | few | TRBD1 | CASSPPDRANTGELFF | TGTGCCAGCAGCCCTCCGGACAGGGCGAACACCGGGGAGCTGTTTTTT
TRBJ1-6 | TRBV19 | - | - | CASSQGTVNSPLHF | TGTGCCAGTAGTCAGGGGACGGTAAATTCACCCCTCCACTTT
TRBJ2-4 | TRBV29-1 | - | - | CSVVRGGGNIQYF | TGCAGCGTTGTTCGAGGGGGGGGAAACATTCAGTACTTC
TRBJ1-4 | TRBV5-6 | - | - | CASSLRGAPQNNEKLFF | TGTGCCAGCAGCTTGCGGGGGGCTCCCCAAAATAATGAAAAACTGTTTTTT
TRBJ1-5 | TRBV19 | - | - | CASNDWNSNQPQHF | TGTGCCAGTAACGACTGGAATAGCAATCAGCCCCAGCATTTT
TRBJ1-5 | TRBV9 | - | TRBD1 | CASSADSYRRDRAAYSNQPQHF | TGTGCCAGCAGCGCAGACAGCTACCGCCGGGACAGGGCCGCGTATAGCAATCAGCCCCAGCATTTT
TRBJ1-6 | TRBV2 | - | - | CASRALAGHSPLHF | TGTGCCAGCCGAGCCTTGGCAGGGCATTCACCCCTCCACTTT
TRBJ2-3 | TRBV19 | - | - | CASSTRGTDTQYF | TGTGCCAGTAGTACCCGCGGGACCGATACGCAGTATTTT
TRBJ1-6 | TRBV7-9 | few | TRBD1 | CASSTTGVGSPLHF | TGTGCCAGCAGCACAACAGGGGTAGGCTCACCCCTCCACTTT
TRBJ2-2 | TRBV2 | - | TRBD1 | CASSGQGFLANTGELFF | TGTGCCAGCAGTGGACAGGGTTTTCTCGCGAACACCGGGGAGCTGTTTTTT
TRBJ1-5 | TRBV4-1 | few | - | CASSQGAAGNQPQHF | TGCGCCAGCAGCCAAGGTGCGGCAGGGAATCAGCCCCAGCATTTT
TRBJ1-1 | TRBV14 | - | - | CASSRGGDTEAFF | TGTGCCAGCAGCAGAGGGGGGGACACTGAAGCTTTCTTT
TRBJ1-3 | TRBV4-1 | - | - | CASSWGHSMSSGNTIYF | TGCGCCAGCAGCTGGGGACACTCCATGAGCTCTGGAAACACCATATATTTT
TRBJ1-1 | TRBV7-2 | - | - | CASSLNLRGSTEAFF | TGTGCCAGCAGCTTAAACCTTAGAGGGAGCACTGAAGCTTTCTTT
TRBJ2-5 | TRBV2 | - | TRBD2 | CAKSTSGVGETQYF | TGTGCCAAATCCACTAGCGGGGTGGGGGAGACCCAGTACTTC
TRBJ2-1 | TRBV11-2 | - | TRBD2 | CASSFRSGGGNEQFF | TGTGCCAGCAGCTTCCGGAGCGGGGGAGGCAATGAGCAGTTCTTC
TRBJ1-2 | TRBV11-2 | - | TRBD1 | CASSTGASYGYTF | TGTGCCAGCAGTACAGGGGCGAGCTATGGCTACACCTTC
TRBJ2-7 | TRBV28 | - | - | CASRLGYNQAYEQYF | TGTGCCAGCAGGCTGGGTTACAACCAGGCCTACGAGCAGTACTTC
TRBJ2-3 | TRBV19 | - | - | CASRRQHYTDTQYF | TGTGCCAGTAGGAGACAGCACTACACAGATACGCAGTATTTT
TRBJ1-4 | TRBV3-1/TRBV3-2 | few | TRBD1 | CASSPGTGGLFF | TGTGCCAGCAGCCCAGGGACAGGGGGTCTGTTTTTT
TRBJ1-2 | TRBV11-2 | - | TRBD1 | CASSGTDDYGYTF | TGTGCCAGCTCCGGGACAGACGACTATGGCTACACCTTC
TRBJ1-4 | TRBV7-2 | - | TRBD1 | CASSLGQGVSEKLFF | TGTGCCAGCAGCCTCGGACAGGGCGTTTCTGAAAAACTGTTTTTT
TRBJ1-5 | TRBV19 | - | TRBD1 | CASSWGQGARGNQPQHF | TGTGCCAGTAGTTGGGGACAGGGGGCGCGAGGCAATCAGCCCCAGCATTTT
TRBJ1-1 | TRBV27 | - | - | CASSIRFGGERGTEAFF | TGTGCCAGCAGTATCCGCTTTGGGGGGGAGAGAGGGACTGAAGCTTTCTTT
TRBJ2-1 | TRBV28 | - | TRBD2 | CASSPGLAGPIEDEQFF | TGTGCCAGCAGCCCGGGACTAGCGGGACCCATCGAAGATGAGCAGTTCTTC
TRBJ1-1 | TRBV18 | - | TRBD1 | CASSPRTGGEGEAFF | TGTGCCAGCTCACCGCGGACAGGGGGCGAAGGTGAAGCTTTCTTT
TRBJ2-5 | TRBV3-1/TRBV3-2 | - | - | CASSSDISWRIETQYF | TGTGCCAGCAGCTCGGACATCAGTTGGCGGATCGAGACCCAGTACTTC
TRBJ1-1 | TRBV5-1 | few | TRBD1 | CASSLSGTGGTEAFF | TGCGCCAGCAGCTTGTCCGGGACAGGGGGCACTGAAGCTTTCTTT
TRBJ1-1 | TRBV6-5 | - | - | CASSSPAGLNTEAFF | TGTGCCAGCAGTTCCCCGGCAGGTTTGAACACTGAAGCTTTCTTT
TRBJ1-2 | TRBV7-2 | - | - | CASSAPGGTNYGYTF | TGTGCCAGCAGCGCGCCGGGGGGCACTAACTATGGCTACACCTTC
TRBJ1-5 | TRBV19 | - | - | CASREDGYQPQHF | TGTGCCAGTAGGGAGGACGGGTATCAGCCCCAGCATTTT
TRBJ2-7 | TRBV4-2 | - | - | CASSHLLRDSSYEQYF | TGTGCCAGCAGCCACCTGCTGCGGGACAGCTCCTACGAGCAGTACTTC
TRBJ1-4 | TRBV6-2/TRBV6-3 | once | - | CASSLPAGGYATNEKLFF | TGTGCCAGCAGCTTGCCTGCGGGGGGATACGCAACTAATGAAAAACTGTTTTTT
TRBJ2-3 | TRBV4-2 | - | TRBD1 | CASSQLSGTDSTDTQYF | TGTGCCAGCAGCCAACTTTCCGGGACAGATAGCACAGATACGCAGTATTTT
TRBJ1-3 | TRBV7-2 | - | TRBD1 | CASSRGQAPGNTIYF | TGTGCCAGCAGTCGAGGACAGGCACCTGGAAACACCATATATTTT